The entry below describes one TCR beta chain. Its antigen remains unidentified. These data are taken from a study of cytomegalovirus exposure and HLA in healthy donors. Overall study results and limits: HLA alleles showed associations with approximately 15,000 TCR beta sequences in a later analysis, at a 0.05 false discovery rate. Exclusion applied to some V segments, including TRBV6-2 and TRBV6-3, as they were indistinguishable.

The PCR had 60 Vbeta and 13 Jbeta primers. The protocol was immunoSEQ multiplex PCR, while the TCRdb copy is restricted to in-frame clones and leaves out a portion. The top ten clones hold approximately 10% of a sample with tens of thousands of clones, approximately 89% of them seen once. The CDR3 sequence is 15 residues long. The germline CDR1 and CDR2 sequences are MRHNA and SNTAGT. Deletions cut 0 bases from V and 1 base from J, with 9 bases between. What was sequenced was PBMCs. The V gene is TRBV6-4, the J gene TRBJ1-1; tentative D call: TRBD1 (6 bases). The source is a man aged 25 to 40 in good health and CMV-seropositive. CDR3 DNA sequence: TGTGCCAGCAGTGACTCGAAGACAGGGAACACTGAAGCTTTCTTT. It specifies CASSDSKTGNTEAFF.